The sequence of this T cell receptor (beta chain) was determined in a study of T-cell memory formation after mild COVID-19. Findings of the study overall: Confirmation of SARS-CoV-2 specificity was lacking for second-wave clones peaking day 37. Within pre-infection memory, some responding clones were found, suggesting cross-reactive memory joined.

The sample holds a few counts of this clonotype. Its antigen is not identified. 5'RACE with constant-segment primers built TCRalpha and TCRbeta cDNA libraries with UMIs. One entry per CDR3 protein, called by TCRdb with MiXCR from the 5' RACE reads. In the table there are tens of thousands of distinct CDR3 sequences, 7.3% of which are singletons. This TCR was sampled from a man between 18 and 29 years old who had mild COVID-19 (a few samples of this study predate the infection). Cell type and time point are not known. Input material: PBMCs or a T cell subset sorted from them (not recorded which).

The CDR3 coding sequence is TGTGCCAGTAGTATAGACGGGACAGGGTTCGGTGGCAATCAGCCCCAGCATTTT. This sequence encodes CASSIDGTGFGGNQPQHF. The chain is built from TRBV19 and TRBJ1-5; 9 bases align to TRBD1. Germline assignment: CDR1 LNHDA and CDR2 SQIVND (reference sequence). This CDR3 region has 18 residues. V was pared by 0 bases and J by 2 bases, with 8 bases of the junction left unmatched.